This T cell receptor beta chain was sequenced during a study of cytomegalovirus exposure and HLA in healthy donors. Looking at the study overall: The 120 validation repertoires matched the 666 first-cohort repertoires in platform, a later analysis reported.

V was trimmed by 4 bases and J by 0 bases, leaving 16 bases between them. This CDR3 is built from 17 residues. Germline V gene sequence: CDR1 SEHNR, CDR2 FQNEAQ (reference sequence). The table came from immunoSEQ multiplex PCR; TCRdb's copy has only in-frame clones and leaves some out. The table lists some 130,000 clones, 70% to 90% of them singletons, with about 6.3% in the top ten. Study-level points and caveats: The investigators catalogued 150 to 200 TCR beta chains as cytomegalovirus-associated. Clusters of TCRs from the first cohort tended to co-occur in the 95 to 150 validation repertoires (as a later analysis found).

With regard to this clone: Its target is not known.

The rearrangement uses TRBV7-9 and TRBJ1-3; D is unresolved. This TCR was sampled from a woman under 30 in good health and CMV-seropositive. The specimen was PBMCs. CDR3: CASSSTTESHSGNTIYF. DNA of the CDR3: TGTGCCAGCAGCTCCACAACAGAATCCCACTCTGGAAACACCATATATTTT.